This is a list of T cell receptor beta chains from one sample in a study of Ad26.COV2.S vaccination and SARS-CoV-2 variants. TCRdb's copy holds only in-frame clones and misses some; the assay was immunoSEQ multiplex PCR. The sample has some 340,000 clones; around four fifths are singletons. The sequences come from peripheral blood, collected in a trial of Ad26.COV2.S vaccine versus placebo. The receptor source for this set is a person between 18 and 59 years old who received the Ad26.COV2.S COVID-19 vaccine or a placebo. Both conserved end residues are part of each CDR3. A D gene is named only where the DNA matches it firmly. The size entry is marked missing in some rows and otherwise reads once, few, many or a size class.

size,V,J,D,CDR3,DNA
-,TRBV9,TRBJ1-2,-,CASTPAGVYGYTF,TGTGCCAGCACCCCCGCAGGAGTCTATGGCTACACCTTC
-,TRBV2,TRBJ2-3,TRBD2,CASSDPGGGPSTDTQYF,TGTGCCAGCAGTGATCCGGGGGGGGGACCCTCCACAGATACGCAGTATTTT
-,TRBV7-3,TRBJ2-1,-,CASSFDGTEQFF,TGTGCCAGCAGCTTTGACGGCACTGAGCAGTTCTTC
-,TRBV5-4,TRBJ2-7,TRBD1,CASSKDRWLPYEQYF,TGTGCCAGCAGCAAGGACAGGTGGCTCCCCTACGAGCAGTACTTC
-,TRBV4-1,TRBJ2-5,-,CASSQEGRVRETQYF,TGCGCCAGCAGCCAAGAAGGTCGCGTCCGAGAGACCCAGTACTTC
few,TRBV3-1/TRBV3-2,TRBJ1-2,-,CASSQDPAPRGYGYTF,TGTGCCAGCAGCCAAGATCCCGCCCCACGGGGCTATGGCTACACCTTC
-,TRBV5-8,TRBJ2-7,TRBD1,CASSVDRGLPYEQYF,TGTGCCAGCAGCGTTGACAGGGGGCTACCCTACGAGCAGTACTTC
-,TRBV29-1,TRBJ2-5,-,CSVVGGETQYF,TGCAGCGTTGTTGGCGGGGAGACCCAGTACTTC
-,TRBV2,TRBJ2-7,TRBD2,CASSSTTSGYREQYF,TGTGCCAGCAGTTCAACGACTAGCGGGTACCGCGAGCAGTACTTC
-,TRBV5-1,TRBJ2-5,TRBD1,CASSLAGGQGQETQYF,TGCGCCAGCAGCTTGGCCGGGGGACAGGGCCAAGAGACCCAGTACTTC
-,TRBV19,TRBJ1-2,TRBD1,CASSTNPDRGRGSYGYTF,TGTGCCAGTAGTACGAACCCGGACAGGGGCAGAGGGAGTTATGGCTACACCTTC
-,TRBV10-2,TRBJ2-3,-,CASSDRRTSTDTQYF,TGCGCCAGCAGTGATAGACGCACTAGCACAGATACGCAGTATTTT
-,TRBV11-2,TRBJ1-3,-,CASSLMYGHSGNTIYF,TGTGCCAGCAGCTTAATGTACGGGCACTCTGGAAACACCATATATTTT
-,TRBV9,TRBJ1-2,TRBD1,CASSEYTGGGGYTF,TGTGCCAGCAGCGAATACACAGGGGGCGGAGGCTACACCTTC
-,TRBV10-3,TRBJ2-2,-,CAIKTSGSGELFF,TGTGCCATTAAGACATCCGGGAGCGGGGAGCTGTTTTTT
few,TRBV2,TRBJ2-7,-,CASSGDRYSYEQYF,TGTGCCAGCAGTGGGGATAGGTACTCCTACGAGCAGTACTTC
-,TRBV2,TRBJ2-3,-,CASTRQATSTDTQYF,TGTGCCAGCACTAGACAGGCTACTAGCACAGATACGCAGTATTTT
-,TRBV28,TRBJ1-1,-,CASSTPLAGSEAFF,TGTGCCAGCAGTACTCCCCTAGCCGGCTCTGAAGCTTTCTTT
few,TRBV5-1,TRBJ1-6,TRBD1,CASSPYPPGTGVTSPLHF,TGCGCCAGCAGCCCCTACCCTCCGGGGACAGGGGTGACTTCACCCCTCCACTTT
-,TRBV30,TRBJ2-1,TRBD2,CAWSVFGDYSYNEQFF,TGTGCCTGGAGTGTATTCGGGGACTACTCCTACAATGAGCAGTTCTTC
-,TRBV2,TRBJ1-1,-,CASRLTGNTEAFF,TGTGCCAGCAGGTTGACAGGAAACACTGAAGCTTTCTTT
-,TRBV18,TRBJ1-6,-,CASSPGARSPLHF,TGTGCCAGCTCACCAGGGGCCCGTTCACCCCTCCACTTT
-,TRBV7-3,TRBJ1-2,TRBD1,CASSLSGQGNYGYTF,TGTGCCAGCAGCTTATCGGGACAGGGGAACTATGGCTACACCTTC
medium-sized,TRBV25-1,TRBJ1-1,TRBD1,CASRNDRGAFF,TGTGCCAGCAGAAACGACAGGGGGGCTTTCTTT
-,TRBV4-1,TRBJ1-6,-,CASSQGVAGDSYNSPLHF,TGCGCCAGCAGCCAAGGAGTGGCAGGGGACTCCTATAATTCACCCCTCCACTTT
-,TRBV7-3,TRBJ2-1,TRBD1,CASSMTGSSYNEQFF,TGTGCCAGCAGCATGACAGGGAGCTCCTACAATGAGCAGTTCTTC
-,TRBV5-1,TRBJ1-6,TRBD1,CASRTTAGGFSPLHF,TGCGCCAGCCGGACAACGGCAGGGGGGTTTTCACCCCTCCACTTT
-,TRBV5-6,TRBJ2-5,-,CASRLDSDRPQETQYF,TGTGCCAGCAGGCTCGACTCGGACAGACCCCAAGAGACCCAGTACTTC
-,TRBV5-1,TRBJ1-6,-,CASSLAAGINSPLHF,TGCGCCAGCAGCTTGGCGGCAGGGATCAATTCACCCCTCCACTTT
few,TRBV6-5,TRBJ2-7,-,CASSYGQASSYEQYF,TGTGCCAGCAGTTACGGTCAGGCGAGCTCCTACGAGCAGTACTTC
-,TRBV2,TRBJ1-5,-,CASSEGDPRNQPQHF,TGTGCCAGCAGTGAAGGGGACCCTCGAAATCAGCCCCAGCATTTT
-,TRBV28,TRBJ2-3,-,CASSSVGGTDTQYF,TGTGCCAGCAGTTCGGTGGGCGGCACAGATACGCAGTATTTT
-,TRBV6-5,TRBJ2-2,-,CASIRTNTGELFF,TGTGCCAGCATTAGAACGAACACCGGGGAGCTGTTTTTT
-,TRBV6-5,TRBJ2-1,TRBD2,CASSPSGGSYNEQFF,TGTGCCAGCAGTCCCAGCGGGGGGTCCTACAATGAGCAGTTCTTC
-,TRBV9,TRBJ2-2,TRBD2,CASSVSGGRGTGELFF,TGTGCCAGCAGCGTAAGCGGGGGGCGAGGGACCGGGGAGCTGTTTTTT
-,TRBV7-8,TRBJ1-4,-,CASSLRPPGSSNEKLFF,TGTGCCAGCAGCTTACGCCCCCCGGGGTCCTCTAATGAAAAACTGTTTTTT
-,TRBV9,TRBJ2-2,TRBD1,CASTRTGEHTGELFF,TGTGCCAGCACCCGAACAGGGGAGCACACCGGGGAGCTGTTTTTT
-,TRBV7-7,TRBJ2-7,-,CASSLGEDSSEQYF,TGTGCCAGCAGCTTAGGTGAAGACAGTTCCGAGCAGTACTTC
-,TRBV5-4,TRBJ1-3,-,CASSLDPSSGNTIYF,TGTGCCAGCAGCTTGGACCCCTCCTCTGGAAACACCATATATTTT
-,TRBV7-6,TRBJ2-1,TRBD1,CASSSDRANEQFF,TGTGCCAGCAGCTCGGACAGGGCCAATGAGCAGTTCTTC
-,TRBV18,TRBJ1-1,-,CASSRVQISEAFF,TGTGCCAGCTCACGGGTACAGATCTCGGAAGCTTTCTTT
-,TRBV28,TRBJ2-2,-,CATPTGALPGELFF,TGTGCCACCCCCACGGGGGCTCTCCCCGGGGAGCTGTTTTTT
-,TRBV5-4,TRBJ1-6,TRBD1,CASSRDRRNSPLHF,TGTGCCAGCAGCAGGGACAGGAGAAATTCACCCCTCCACTTT
-,TRBV27,TRBJ1-2,-,CASSFRRTGGYTF,TGTGCCAGCAGTTTTAGAAGGACGGGAGGCTACACCTTC
once,TRBV5-6,TRBJ1-1,-,CASSLARPSSWGGDTEAFF,TGTGCCAGCAGCTTGGCCCGACCGTCCAGTTGGGGGGGGGACACTGAAGCTTTCTTT
-,TRBV6-5,TRBJ1-5,TRBD1,CASRKLGQGRQPQHF,TGTGCCAGCAGAAAACTCGGACAGGGACGGCAGCCCCAGCATTTT
-,TRBV2,TRBJ2-1,TRBD1,CASSTTGSDNEQFF,TGTGCCAGCAGTACGACAGGGTCGGACAATGAGCAGTTCTTC
-,TRBV5-4,TRBJ2-1,-,CASSLVQLNEQFF,TGTGCCAGCAGCTTGGTTCAACTCAATGAGCAGTTCTTC
-,TRBV5-8,TRBJ1-1,TRBD1,CASSRDSLNTEAFF,TGTGCCAGCAGCCGGGACAGTCTGAACACTGAAGCTTTCTTT
-,TRBV27,TRBJ2-2,-,CASSLNSFPTGELFF,TGTGCCAGCAGTTTAAACTCATTCCCCACCGGGGAGCTGTTTTTT
few,TRBV5-5,TRBJ1-5,-,CASSRKQGSFNQPQHF,TGTGCCAGCAGCCGTAAACAGGGTTCTTTCAATCAGCCCCAGCATTTT
-,TRBV11-2,TRBJ2-7,TRBD1,CASSLGLTGDYEQYF,TGTGCCAGCAGCTTAGGTTTGACAGGGGACTACGAGCAGTACTTC
-,TRBV5-4,TRBJ2-6,-,CASSLPAAGEWSGANVLTF,TGTGCCAGCAGCTTGCCCGCGGCAGGCGAATGGTCGGGGGCCAACGTCCTGACTTTC
once,TRBV7-9,TRBJ2-5,-,CASRQDPGTQYF,TGTGCCAGCAGACAGGACCCAGGGACCCAGTACTTC
-,TRBV11-3,TRBJ1-3,TRBD1,CASSPRRGPGNTIYF,TGTGCCAGCAGCCCCCGCAGGGGGCCTGGAAACACCATATATTTT
-,TRBV7-9,TRBJ2-1,TRBD1,CASSLVQQGAEEQFF,TGTGCCAGCAGCTTAGTTCAACAGGGGGCTGAAGAGCAGTTCTTC